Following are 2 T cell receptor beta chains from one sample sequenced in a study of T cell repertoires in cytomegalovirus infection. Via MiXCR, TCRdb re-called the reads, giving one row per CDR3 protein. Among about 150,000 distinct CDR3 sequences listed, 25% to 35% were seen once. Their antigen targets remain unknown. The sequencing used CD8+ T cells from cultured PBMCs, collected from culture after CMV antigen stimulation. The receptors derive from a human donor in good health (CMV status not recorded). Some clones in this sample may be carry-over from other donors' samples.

CDR3: CASSPPAGSILGTDTQYF. The CDR3 region has the DNA TGTGCCAGCTCACCACCGGCGGGAAGCATCCTCGGCACAGATACGCAGTATTTT. The chain carries TRBV18 and TRBJ2-3; TRBD2 might be the D (6 bases). CDR3 length: 18 residues. V was clipped by 0 bases and J by 1 base, with 17 bases between them. Germline-derived CDR1 and CDR2 are KGHSH and LQKENI.

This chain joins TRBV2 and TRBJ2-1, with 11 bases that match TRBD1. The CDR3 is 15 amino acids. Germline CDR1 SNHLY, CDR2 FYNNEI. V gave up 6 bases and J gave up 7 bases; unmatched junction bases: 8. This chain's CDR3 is CASRRGQGAGNEQFF. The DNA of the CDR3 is TGTGCCAGCAGAAGAGGACAGGGGGCGGGGAATGAGCAGTTCTTC. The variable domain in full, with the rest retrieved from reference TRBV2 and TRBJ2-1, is EPEVTQTPSHQVTQMGQEVILRCVPISNHLYFYWYRQILGQKVEFLVSFYNNEISEKSEIFDDQFSVERPDGSNFTLKIRSTKLEDSAMYFCASRRGQGAGNEQFFGPGTRLTVL.